Each of the 4 T cell receptor beta chains below was sequenced from the same sample in a study of T cells in women clearing cervical HPV infection. Measured with immunoSEQ multiplex PCR; TCRdb has only the in-frame clones, and not every one. Listed are 25,000 to 30,000 clones; under 20% falls within the top ten. The sample was blood buffy coat. These TCRs come from a woman aged 18-70 years with a cervical HPV16 infection that either progressed to CIN3+ or cleared (not recorded which).

Notes on this clone: The read ends 3 residues shy of where the CDR3 ends; the end is completed using the germline J gene. The genes are TRBV7-8 and TRBJ1-4, with 10 bases aligning to TRBD1. The CDR3 extends over 16 amino acids. Germline CDR1 reads SGHVS; CDR2 reads FQNEAQ. CDR3: CASSPPRTGGNSPLFF. The CDR3 DNA, read in part, is TGTGCCAGCAGCCCACCGAGGACAGGGGGTAATTCACCA. Complete variable domain (other parts from reference TRBV7-8 and TRBJ1-4): GAGVSQSPRYKVAKRGQDVALRCDPISGHVSLFWYQQALGQGPEFLTYFQNEAQLDKSGLPSDRFFAERPEGSVSTLKIQRTQQEDSAVYLCASSPPRTGGNSPLFFGSGTQLSVL.

Incomplete CDR3 DNA: TGTGCCAGCTCACCAGGGACAGGGGGCGACACCGGGGAG. Protein: CASSPGTGGDTGE. The CDR3 reads in full as CASSPGTGGDTGELFF. V gene TRBV18 combines with J gene TRBJ2-2, with 12 bases fitting TRBD1. The sequence runs out 3 residues before the end of the CDR3; the remainder is reconstructed from the germline J gene. J gave up 3 bases and V 2 bases, and 1 base lay outside the gene matches. Per germline, CDR1 KGHSH and CDR2 LQKENI. This CDR3 has 16 amino acids.

To note about this clone: Coverage ceases 3 residues before the CDR3 finishes, and the germline J gene fills in the end. The chain links TRBV6-2 or TRBV6-3 to TRBJ1-1; possible D gene TRBD1, 6 bases. The germline V gene has CDR1 MNHEY and CDR2 SVGEGT. V lost 6 bases to trimming and J lost 3 bases, with 11 bases between them. The CDR3 length is 13 residues. The CDR3 sequence: CASRTGMDTEAFF. CDR3 DNA, as far as it was read: TGTGCCAGCAGAACAGGGATGGACACTGAA.

A remark on this clone: Sequencing ends 3 residues short of the CDR3 end; the germline J gene provides the rest. The rearrangement links TRBV5-1 to TRBJ1-1; the D gene is possibly TRBD1 (6 bases). CDR3 length: 13 amino acids. CDR1 is SGHRS and CDR2 is YFSETQ in the germline V gene. Deletions cut 7 bases from V and 2 bases from J, with 12 bases between. The CDR3: CASSIQGNTEAFF. CDR3 bases read: TGCGCCAGCTCCATACAGGGTAACACTGAA.